This T cell receptor (beta chain) comes out of a study of shared clonotypes between healthy human individuals. The CDR3 has 14 amino acids. The germline CDR1 and CDR2 sequences are MNHEY and SMNVEV (reference sequence). J gave up 0 bases and V 4 bases, and 1 base lay outside the gene matches. General study points: Among the subsets, naive ones generally showed larger estimated richness than memory ones.

Generated by immunoSEQ multiplex PCR, the TCRdb table keeps only in-frame clones and is missing some. Among 1.5 million to 2.5 million clones, about 95% were seen once, and the ten largest hold around 1.2%. Terminally differentiated effector memory CD45RA+ cells were excluded by CCR7 positive selection of CD45RO-negative cells. Comment on this clone: Its antigen is currently unknown.

J is TRBJ2-7 and V is TRBV27; 9 bases line up with TRBD1. What was sequenced was naive CD8+ T cells sorted from blood. The receptor was derived from a man younger than 35 in good health. In nucleotides, the CDR3 is TGTGCCAGCAGTTGGGACAGGGCCTCCTACGAGCAGTACTTC. Translated, it gives CASSWDRASYEQYF.